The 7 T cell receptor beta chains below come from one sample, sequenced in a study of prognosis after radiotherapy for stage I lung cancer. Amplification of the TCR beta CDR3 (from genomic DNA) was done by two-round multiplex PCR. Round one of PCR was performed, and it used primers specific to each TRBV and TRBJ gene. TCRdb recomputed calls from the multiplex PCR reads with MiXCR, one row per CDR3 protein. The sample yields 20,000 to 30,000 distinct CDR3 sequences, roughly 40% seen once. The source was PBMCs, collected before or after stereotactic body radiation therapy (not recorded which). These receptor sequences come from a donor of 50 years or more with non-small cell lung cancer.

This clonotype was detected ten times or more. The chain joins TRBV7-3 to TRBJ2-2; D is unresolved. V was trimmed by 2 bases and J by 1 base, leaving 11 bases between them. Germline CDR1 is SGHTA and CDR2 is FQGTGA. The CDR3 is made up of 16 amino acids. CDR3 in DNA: TGTGCCAGCAGCTTACTGGGAATCCAGAACACCGGGGAGCTGTTTTTT. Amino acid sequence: CASSLLGIQNTGELFF.

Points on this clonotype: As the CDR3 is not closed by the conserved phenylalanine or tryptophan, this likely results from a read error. The CDR3 DNA reads as TGTGCCAGCACCCCAGGGACTAGCGGCAGGGCTTTGAACAATGAGCAGTTCCTC. It specifies CASTPGTSGRALNNEQFL. V usage is TRBV12-3 or TRBV12-4 and J usage is TRBJ2-1, with TRBD2 matching over 11 bases. This CDR3 has 18 amino acids. The V gene end was trimmed by 7 bases and the J gene end by 5 bases; junction bases not matched to a gene: 16.

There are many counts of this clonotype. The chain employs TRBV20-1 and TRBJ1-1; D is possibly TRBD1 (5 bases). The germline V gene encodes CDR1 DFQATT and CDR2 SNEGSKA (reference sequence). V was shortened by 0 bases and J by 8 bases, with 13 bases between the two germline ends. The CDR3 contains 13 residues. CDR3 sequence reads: CSARDRQGTEAFF. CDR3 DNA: TGCAGTGCTAGAGATCGGCAGGGCACCGAAGCTTTCTTT.

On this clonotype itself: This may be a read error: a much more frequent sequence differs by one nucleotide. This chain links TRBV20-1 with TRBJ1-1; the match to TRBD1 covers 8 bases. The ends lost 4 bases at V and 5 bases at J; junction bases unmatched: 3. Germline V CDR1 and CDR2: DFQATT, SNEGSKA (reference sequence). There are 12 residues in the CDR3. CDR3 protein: CSAITGGTEAFF. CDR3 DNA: TGCAGTGCTATTACAGGGGGAACTGAAGCTTTCTTT.

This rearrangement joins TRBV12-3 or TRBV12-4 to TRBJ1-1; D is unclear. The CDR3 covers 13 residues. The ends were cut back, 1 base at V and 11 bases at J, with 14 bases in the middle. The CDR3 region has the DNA TGTGCCAGCAGTTTAGGCCAGCCCGGTGGGGCTTTCTTT. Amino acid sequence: CASSLGQPGGAFF.

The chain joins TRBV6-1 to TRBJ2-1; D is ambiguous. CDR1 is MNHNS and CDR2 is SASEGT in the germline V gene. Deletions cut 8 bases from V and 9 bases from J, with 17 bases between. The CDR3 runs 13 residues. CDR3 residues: CASETIVTSEQFF. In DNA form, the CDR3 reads TGTGCCAGCGAAACTATCGTGACTTCTGAGCAGTTCTTC.

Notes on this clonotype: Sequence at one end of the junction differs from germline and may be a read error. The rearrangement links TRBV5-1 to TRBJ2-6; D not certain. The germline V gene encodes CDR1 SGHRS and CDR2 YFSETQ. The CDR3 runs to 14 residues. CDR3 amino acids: CASSPASGANVPTF. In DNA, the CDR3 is TGCGCCAGCAGCCCAGCTTCTGGTGCCAACGTCCCGACTTTC.